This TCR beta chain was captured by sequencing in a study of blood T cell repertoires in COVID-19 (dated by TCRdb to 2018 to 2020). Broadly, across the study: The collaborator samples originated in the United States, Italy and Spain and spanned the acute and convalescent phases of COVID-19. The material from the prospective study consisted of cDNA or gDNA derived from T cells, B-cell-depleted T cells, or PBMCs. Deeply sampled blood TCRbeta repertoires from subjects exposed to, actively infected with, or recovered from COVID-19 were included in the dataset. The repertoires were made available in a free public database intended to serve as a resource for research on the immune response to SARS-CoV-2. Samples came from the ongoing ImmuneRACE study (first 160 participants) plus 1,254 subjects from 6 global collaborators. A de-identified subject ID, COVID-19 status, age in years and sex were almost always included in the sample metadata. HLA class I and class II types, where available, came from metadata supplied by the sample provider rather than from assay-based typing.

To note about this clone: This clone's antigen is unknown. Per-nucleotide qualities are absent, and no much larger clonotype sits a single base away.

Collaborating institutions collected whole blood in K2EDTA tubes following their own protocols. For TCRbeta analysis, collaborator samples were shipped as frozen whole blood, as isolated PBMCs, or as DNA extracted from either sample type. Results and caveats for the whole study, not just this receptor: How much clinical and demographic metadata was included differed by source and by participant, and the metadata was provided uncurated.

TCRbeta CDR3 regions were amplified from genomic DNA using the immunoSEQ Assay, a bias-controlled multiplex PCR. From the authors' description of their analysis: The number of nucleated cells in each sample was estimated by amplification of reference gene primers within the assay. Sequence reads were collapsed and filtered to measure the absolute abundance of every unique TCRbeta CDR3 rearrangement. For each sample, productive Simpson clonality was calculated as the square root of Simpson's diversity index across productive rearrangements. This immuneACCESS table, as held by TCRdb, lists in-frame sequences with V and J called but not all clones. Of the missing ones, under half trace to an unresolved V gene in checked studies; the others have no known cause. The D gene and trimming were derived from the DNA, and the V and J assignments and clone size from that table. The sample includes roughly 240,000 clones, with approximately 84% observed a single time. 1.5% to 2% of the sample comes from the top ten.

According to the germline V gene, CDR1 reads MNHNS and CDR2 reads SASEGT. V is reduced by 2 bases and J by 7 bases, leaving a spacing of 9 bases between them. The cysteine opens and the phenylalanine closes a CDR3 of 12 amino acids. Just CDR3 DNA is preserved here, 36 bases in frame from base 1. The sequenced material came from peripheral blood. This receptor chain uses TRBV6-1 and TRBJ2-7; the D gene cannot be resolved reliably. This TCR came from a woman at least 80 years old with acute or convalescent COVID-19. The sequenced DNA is TGTGCCAGCAGTGAACAGACGCGGGAGCAGTACTTC. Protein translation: CASSEQTREQYF.